This TCR beta chain is drawn from a study of cytomegalovirus exposure and HLA in healthy donors. PCR used 60 Vbeta primers and 13 Jbeta primers. The protocol was immunoSEQ multiplex PCR, while the TCRdb copy is restricted to in-frame clones and leaves out a portion. The sample consists of about 110,000 clones, 81% of them appearing once. CDR1 SEHNR and CDR2 FQNEAQ come from the germline V gene (reference sequence). The CDR3 contains 16 residues. J gave up 2 bases and V 4 bases, and 8 bases lay outside the gene matches. The chain carries TRBV7-9 and TRBJ2-3; 8 nucleotides line up with TRBD1. What was sequenced was PBMCs. The receptor was derived from a woman aged 25 to 39 in good health and CMV-seronegative. The CDR3 protein is CASSSLWTGTTDTQYF. The CDR3 nucleotides are TGTGCCAGCAGCTCCCTCTGGACAGGGACCACAGATACGCAGTATTTT.